This note documents a single TCR beta chain sequence. Its antigen remains unknown. The data derive from a study of T cell repertoires in aging, cancer and after chemotherapy. Study information: Donor ages fell into six groups from 30 or younger up to 70 or older.

There are 15 residues in the CDR3. Germline values: CDR1 SEHNR, CDR2 FQNEAQ (reference sequence). V dropped 7 bases and J dropped 3 bases, with 16 bases sitting between them. The template was genomic DNA from peripheral blood, not RNA. TRB rearrangements spanning V, D and J were amplified using mixed TRB-A/B primers. A single record per CDR3 protein comes from TCRdb applying MiXCR to the multiplex PCR reads. The table includes over 3,000 distinct CDR3 sequences, more than 30% detected once. Study-wide results and limits: Untreated cancer patients had significantly lower blood TCR diversity than age-matched healthy donors. In healthy donors, age-related TCR diversity loss mainly reflected lost richness.

The sample consisted of blood. The chain employs TRBV7-9 and TRBJ1-3; possibly TRBD1 for D (6 bases). The TCR comes from a human donor in good health. In nucleotides, the CDR3 is TGTGCCAGCACCGAGGAACAGGGATTTGGAAACACCATATATTTT. This sequence encodes CASTEEQGFGNTIYF.